A selection of T cell receptor beta chains follows, all from one sample in a study of blood T cell repertoires in COVID-19. Assay used: immunoSEQ multiplex PCR; TCRdb lists only in-frame clones, some missing. The table shows 150,000 or so clones, with about 73% occurring only once. Sequencing input: peripheral blood. All receptors derive from a man older than 75 with acute or convalescent COVID-19. The CDR3 runs from the conserved cysteine through the conserved F or W. Each record gives: clone size, V gene, J gene, D gene, CDR3 DNA, CDR3 protein. D genes are given only for firm matches. For some rows the clone size is stated as once, few or many, or as a class when expanded; others skip it.

abundance: .
v_gene: TRBV5-1
j_gene: TRBJ2-1
d_gene: .
CDR3nt: TGCGCCAGCAGCTTGGGTTTGCGGGGGCCCTCCTCCGATGAGCAGTTCTTC
CDR3aa: CASSLGLRGPSSDEQFF

abundance: .
v_gene: TRBV30
j_gene: TRBJ2-1
d_gene: .
CDR3nt: TGTGCCTGGAGTGCGAGCTCCTACAATGAGCAGTTCTTC
CDR3aa: CAWSASSYNEQFF

abundance: .
v_gene: TRBV3-1/TRBV3-2
j_gene: TRBJ1-6
d_gene: .
CDR3nt: TGTGCCAGCAGCCAAGGAAGCTTGAGTAATTCACCCCTCCACTTT
CDR3aa: CASSQGSLSNSPLHF

abundance: .
v_gene: TRBV15
j_gene: TRBJ2-3
d_gene: .
CDR3nt: TGTGCCACCAGCAGAAAAGCGGATACGCAGTATTTT
CDR3aa: CATSRKADTQYF

abundance: few
v_gene: TRBV2
j_gene: TRBJ2-7
d_gene: .
CDR3nt: TGTGCCAGCAGCTCGGACAGACTCTACGAGCAGTACTTC
CDR3aa: CASSSDRLYEQYF

abundance: .
v_gene: TRBV9
j_gene: TRBJ1-2
d_gene: TRBD1
CDR3nt: TGTGCCAGCAGCGTAGGGACAGGGGGCTATGGCTACACCTTC
CDR3aa: CASSVGTGGYGYTF

abundance: once
v_gene: TRBV30
j_gene: TRBJ2-2
d_gene: TRBD1
CDR3nt: TGTGCCTGGAGTCCAGGGGGTGCCGGGGAGCTGTTTTTT
CDR3aa: CAWSPGGAGELFF

abundance: few
v_gene: TRBV4-2
j_gene: TRBJ2-2
d_gene: TRBD2
CDR3nt: TGTGCCAGCAGCCAAAGACTAGCAAGCACCGGGGAGCTGTTTTTT
CDR3aa: CASSQRLASTGELFF

abundance: .
v_gene: TRBV7-9
j_gene: TRBJ1-2
d_gene: .
CDR3nt: TGTGCCAGCAGCCCTACTAACGAGTTTAACTATGGCTACACCTTC
CDR3aa: CASSPTNEFNYGYTF

abundance: .
v_gene: TRBV20-1
j_gene: TRBJ1-1
d_gene: .
CDR3nt: TGCAGTGCTAGTTCCCCGGGCACTGAAGCTTTCTTT
CDR3aa: CSASSPGTEAFF

abundance: once
v_gene: TRBV5-1
j_gene: TRBJ1-6
d_gene: .
CDR3nt: TGCGCCAGCAGCGTACAGGGTAGGGATTCACCCCTCCACTTT
CDR3aa: CASSVQGRDSPLHF

abundance: .
v_gene: TRBV28
j_gene: TRBJ2-1
d_gene: TRBD2
CDR3nt: TGTGCCAGCGAGCCTGCAGCGGGGCGGTACAATGAGCAGTTCTTC
CDR3aa: CASEPAAGRYNEQFF

abundance: .
v_gene: TRBV27
j_gene: TRBJ2-3
d_gene: TRBD2
CDR3nt: TGTGCCAGCATAGTAATACTAGCGGTCTCGCTCTCTAGCACAGATACGCAGTATTTT
CDR3aa: CASIVILAVSLSSTDTQYF

abundance: .
v_gene: TRBV3-1/TRBV3-2
j_gene: TRBJ1-2
d_gene: .
CDR3nt: TGTGCCAGCAGCCGAACAGGGTACGGCTACACCTTC
CDR3aa: CASSRTGYGYTF

abundance: once
v_gene: TRBV11-3
j_gene: TRBJ2-7
d_gene: .
CDR3nt: TGTGCCAGCAGTTCAGGGCCAAGGGAGCAGTACTTC
CDR3aa: CASSSGPREQYF

abundance: .
v_gene: TRBV30
j_gene: TRBJ1-6
d_gene: .
CDR3nt: TGTGCCTGGAGTTCACGGGGTGGGAATTCACCCCTCCACTTT
CDR3aa: CAWSSRGGNSPLHF

abundance: .
v_gene: TRBV4-3
j_gene: TRBJ1-2
d_gene: .
CDR3nt: TGCGCCAGCAGCCAAGATACGGAGGACTATGGCTACACCTTC
CDR3aa: CASSQDTEDYGYTF

abundance: .
v_gene: TRBV5-4
j_gene: TRBJ1-1
d_gene: .
CDR3nt: TGTGCCAGCAGCTCGGACAGCGTCGACAGAGCTTTCTTT
CDR3aa: CASSSDSVDRAFF

abundance: .
v_gene: TRBV19
j_gene: TRBJ2-2
d_gene: TRBD1
CDR3nt: TGTGCCAGTAGTATAGGGACAGGTTCCGGGGAGCTGTTTTTT
CDR3aa: CASSIGTGSGELFF

abundance: .
v_gene: TRBV6-5
j_gene: TRBJ1-4
d_gene: .
CDR3nt: TGTGCCAGCAGGAGGGATGAAAAACTGTTTTTT
CDR3aa: CASRRDEKLFF

abundance: .
v_gene: TRBV10-1
j_gene: TRBJ1-3
d_gene: .
CDR3nt: TGCGCCAGCAGGGACATTGGAAACACCATATATTTT
CDR3aa: CASRDIGNTIYF

abundance: .
v_gene: TRBV9
j_gene: TRBJ1-1
d_gene: .
CDR3nt: TGTGCCAGCAGCACTACAGGGATCGAAGCTTTCTTT
CDR3aa: CASSTTGIEAFF

abundance: .
v_gene: TRBV2
j_gene: TRBJ1-6
d_gene: .
CDR3nt: TGTGCCAGCAGTGAGGCAGGGCCTTATAATTCACCCCTCCACTTT
CDR3aa: CASSEAGPYNSPLHF

abundance: few
v_gene: TRBV6-1
j_gene: TRBJ2-2
d_gene: .
CDR3nt: TGTGCCAGCAGTGAAAGTCCCAGGGGCACCGGGGAGCTGTTTTTT
CDR3aa: CASSESPRGTGELFF

abundance: .
v_gene: TRBV6-1
j_gene: TRBJ1-5
d_gene: .
CDR3nt: TGTGCCAGCAGTGAAGTCGACAGGCGGGGGGCCCAGCATTTT
CDR3aa: CASSEVDRRGAQHF

abundance: .
v_gene: TRBV5-8
j_gene: TRBJ1-5
d_gene: .
CDR3nt: TGTGCCAGCAGCTCAGTGGAGGGCACCAGCAATCAGCCCCAGCATTTT
CDR3aa: CASSSVEGTSNQPQHF

abundance: .
v_gene: TRBV28
j_gene: TRBJ1-1
d_gene: .
CDR3nt: TGTGCCAGCAGTTTATTAACCCTACCCACTGAAGCTTTCTTT
CDR3aa: CASSLLTLPTEAFF

abundance: .
v_gene: TRBV20-1
j_gene: TRBJ2-7
d_gene: TRBD1
CDR3nt: TGCAGTGCTAGTGCCCTCCGGACAGGAGCTTCCTACGAGCAGTACTTC
CDR3aa: CSASALRTGASYEQYF

abundance: .
v_gene: TRBV6-5
j_gene: TRBJ1-5
d_gene: .
CDR3nt: TGTGCCAGCACACAGGATTATAGCAATCAGCCCCAGCATTTT
CDR3aa: CASTQDYSNQPQHF

abundance: once
v_gene: TRBV2
j_gene: TRBJ1-4
d_gene: TRBD1
CDR3nt: TGTGCCAGCAGTGGGACAGGGGGTAATGAAAAACTGTTTTTT
CDR3aa: CASSGTGGNEKLFF

abundance: .
v_gene: TRBV7-2
j_gene: TRBJ1-4
d_gene: .
CDR3nt: TGTGCCAGCAGCTTAGGACAGGCAGCTAATGAAAAACTGTTTTTT
CDR3aa: CASSLGQAANEKLFF

abundance: .
v_gene: TRBV6-5
j_gene: TRBJ2-1
d_gene: TRBD2
CDR3nt: TGTGCCAGCAGTCCCCGGACTAGCGGGGATGAGCAGTTCTTC
CDR3aa: CASSPRTSGDEQFF

abundance: .
v_gene: TRBV6-5
j_gene: TRBJ1-5
d_gene: TRBD1
CDR3nt: TGTGCCAGCAGTTCGAGACAGGGGGTAGGCAATCAGCCCCAGCATTTT
CDR3aa: CASSSRQGVGNQPQHF

abundance: .
v_gene: TRBV24-1
j_gene: TRBJ1-2
d_gene: TRBD1
CDR3nt: TGTGCCACCAAGGGACAGGGTTACTATGGCTACACCTTC
CDR3aa: CATKGQGYYGYTF

abundance: .
v_gene: TRBV2
j_gene: TRBJ2-3
d_gene: .
CDR3nt: TGTGCCAGCAGTGAAGCGCGGGGACTCACAGATACGCAGTATTTT
CDR3aa: CASSEARGLTDTQYF

abundance: .
v_gene: TRBV29-1
j_gene: TRBJ1-5
d_gene: TRBD1
CDR3nt: TGCAGCGTCGCTACCGGGACAGGGGAAGGCAATCAGCCCCAGCATTTT
CDR3aa: CSVATGTGEGNQPQHF

abundance: .
v_gene: TRBV12-5
j_gene: TRBJ2-7
d_gene: .
CDR3nt: TGTGCTAGTGGTTTACACTACGAGCAGTACTTC
CDR3aa: CASGLHYEQYF

abundance: once
v_gene: TRBV7-9
j_gene: TRBJ2-3
d_gene: TRBD2
CDR3nt: TGTGCCACGCGGACTAGCGGGGCCGCGGTGGGTACGCAGTATTTT
CDR3aa: CATRTSGAAVGTQYF

abundance: .
v_gene: TRBV10-3
j_gene: TRBJ1-3
d_gene: TRBD1
CDR3nt: TGTGCCATCAACAGGGACAGATCCTCTGGAAACACCATATATTTT
CDR3aa: CAINRDRSSGNTIYF

abundance: .
v_gene: TRBV6-1
j_gene: TRBJ1-2
d_gene: TRBD1
CDR3nt: TGTGCCAGCAGTGAGACAGGGGGGGACTATGGCTACACCTTC
CDR3aa: CASSETGGDYGYTF

abundance: .
v_gene: TRBV6-5
j_gene: TRBJ1-1
d_gene: TRBD1
CDR3nt: TGTGCCAGCAGTCACAGGGGGCTCTTTGCTGAAGCTTTCTTT
CDR3aa: CASSHRGLFAEAFF